The 14 T cell receptor beta chains presented below share a single source sample, sequenced in a study of molecular identifiers for immune sequencing clone quantification (dated 2018 in TCRdb). The method was PCR. Sequencing was performed on an Illumina HiSeq 4000. TCRdb reanalyzed the raw reads on its own, using fastp at Q25 for trimming and MiXCR for clone calling, and kept in-frame beta chains. Every CDR3 protein is listed once, alongside the most common genes and DNA of its rows. The sample table records approximately 550,000 distinct CDR3 sequences; over 20% of these occur just once. Of the sample, about 0.8% falls within the top ten clones. Sequencing used naive CD8+ T cells from blood, with Jurkat cell RNA spiked in. According to the study, the label for this sample's cell subset or site signals: FACS-sorted CD8+CD4-CCR7+CD45RA+ naive T cells. Receptors originate from a human donor in good health. Some libraries in this study had Jurkat cell RNA spiked in.

This clonotype was found many times. The genes are TRBV27 and TRBJ2-3; D ambiguous. Germline CDR1 and CDR2: MNHEY and SMNVEV (reference sequence). V was pared by 2 bases and J by 1 base, with 10 bases between. The CDR3 is 15 residues long. DNA of the CDR3: TGTGCCAGCAGTTTAGGGGTTTCTCGCACAGATACGCAGTATTTT. Translated: CASSLGVSRTDTQYF.

About this clonotype itself: A single base separates this from a much larger clone, so it may be a read error. DNA for the CDR3: TGTGCCAGCGGTGTCCCAGTCTGGCAGCCCCAGCGTTTT. This encodes CASGVPVWQPQRF. The gene calls are TRBV6-2 or TRBV6-3 and TRBJ1-5, with D unresolved. Germline V gene data show CDR1 as MNHEY and CDR2 as SVGEGT. The CDR3 has 13 amino acids.

Regarding this clonotype: Being one base from a much bigger clone, this may be a read error. The gene calls are TRBV29-1 and TRBJ1-1; D gene unclear. The CDR3 runs to 13 residues. The germline V gene has CDR1 SQVTM and CDR2 ANQGSEA. V lost 3 bases, J lost 0 bases, and 8 bases lay in between. This CDR3 reads CSVDSRLNTEAFF. The CDR3, as DNA: TGCAGCGTTGACTCCAGGCTGAACACTGAAGCTTTCTTT.

Turning to this clonotype: The junction departs from the called germline gene at one end, perhaps through a read error. The chain couples TRBV9 to TRBJ1-2; the D gene is possibly TRBD1 (5 bases). This CDR3 has 14 amino acids. Germline CDR1 and CDR2: SGDLS and YYNGEE. CDR3 coding DNA: TGTGCCAGCAGCGTAGGAATGGACACCTATGACTACACCTTC. It encodes CASSVGMDTYDYTF.

The sample holds many counts of this clonotype. V usage is TRBV20-1 and J usage is TRBJ2-7; TRBD2 matches 9 bases. Trimming at V came to 1 base and at J to 6 bases, leaving 7 bases not matched to a gene. Germline lookup yields CDR1 DFQATT and CDR2 SNEGSKA (reference sequence). The CDR3 consists of 14 residues. CDR3 protein: CSARVAGVSLEQYF. The CDR3 bases are TGCAGTGCTAGAGTAGCGGGAGTGTCCCTCGAGCAGTACTTC.

This clonotype was picked up many times. This rearrangement joins TRBV7-9 to TRBJ2-5; D unresolved. CDR3 length equals 13 residues. In germline, CDR1 is SEHNR, CDR2 FQNEAQ (reference sequence). The V end lost 1 base, the J end lost 3 bases, and 6 bases lay between the germline ends. Here the CDR3 DNA reads TGTGCCAGCAGCTTAGTATCAGAAGAGACCCAGTACTTC. Translating it yields CASSLVSEETQYF.

There are a few counts of this clonotype. The rearrangement uses TRBV4-3 and TRBJ2-3, with 7 bases fitting TRBD2. This CDR3 has 16 residues. CDR1 is LGHNA, CDR2 YSLEER, per germline. Trimming at V came to 2 bases and at J to 3 bases, leaving 8 bases not matched to a gene. The CDR3 here is CASSQIWGGGTDTQYF. The CDR3 DNA reads as TGCGCCAGCAGCCAAATATGGGGGGGGGGGACAGATACGCAGTATTTT.

V and J are TRBV4-3 and TRBJ2-7; TRBD2 matches 7 bases. The CDR3 is 15 amino acids. CDR1 is LGHNA, CDR2 YSLEER, per germline. The trim removed 4 bases at V and 0 bases at J, leaving 6 bases unmatched. This chain's CDR3 is CASSRGWGGSYEQYF. Written as DNA, the CDR3 is TGCGCCAGCAGCCGAGGTTGGGGGGGCTCCTACGAGCAGTACTTC.

This clonotype was counted only a few times. The genes are TRBV7-9 and TRBJ2-5, with D tentatively TRBD2 (5 bases). Per germline, CDR1 SEHNR and CDR2 FQNEAQ (reference sequence). The CDR3 is 13 residues long. The V end was cut by 4 bases, the J end by 3 bases, with 9 bases between. CDR3 amino acids: CASSSSGEETQYF. The CDR3, as DNA: TGTGCCAGCAGCTCCTCCGGGGAAGAGACCCAGTACTTC.

This clonotype occurred a few times. The V gene is TRBV27, the J gene TRBJ2-1; 12 positions match TRBD1. CDR1 and CDR2 (germline): MNHEY, SMNVEV (reference sequence). CDR3 length: 15 amino acids. Unmatched junction bases numbered 5, after V lost 3 bases and J lost 8 bases. CDR3 DNA: TGTGCCAGCAGTTTCGGGACAGGGGGCCTGGATGAGCAGTTCTTC. Encoded protein: CASSFGTGGLDEQFF.

This clonotype was observed at least ten times. V gene TRBV5-6 combines with J gene TRBJ1-1; D is ambiguous. The CDR3 has 14 amino acids. The germline V and J ends were trimmed by 2 bases and 11 bases, with 19 bases remaining between them. Germline-derived CDR1 and CDR2 are SGHDT and YYEEEE. CDR3 sequence reads: CASSFSFSFEVAFF. In DNA, the CDR3 is TGTGCCAGCAGCTTTTCGTTCAGTTTTGAAGTGGCTTTCTTT. Full variable domain (outside the CDR3, taken from reference TRBV5-6 and TRBJ1-1): DAGVTQSPTHLIKTRGQQVTLRCSPKSGHDTVSWYQQALGQGPQFIFQYYEEEERQRGNFPDRFSGHQFPNYSSELNVNALLLGDSALYLCASSFSFSFEVAFFGQGTRLTVV.

Details on this clonotype: At one of its ends the junction is not consistent with the germline gene, which may arise from a read error. This chain links TRBV2 with TRBJ1-4; perhaps TRBD1 as D (5 bases). The CDR3 runs 15 residues. Germline loops: CDR1 SNHLY, CDR2 FYNNEI. In nucleotides, the CDR3 is TGTACCAGCAGTAGAAACGGACGGGGGAATGAAAAACTGTTTTTT. Translating it yields CTSSRNGRGNEKLFF. Looking up the rest from reference TRBV2 and TRBJ1-4 gives the full variable domain: EPEVTQTPSHQVTQMGQEVILRCVPISNHLYFYWYRQILGQKVEFLVSFYNNEISEKSEIFDDQFSVERPDGSNFTLKIRSTKLEDSAMYFCTSSRNGRGNEKLFFGSGTQLSVL.

This clonotype showed up just a few times. A clone one base away is much larger, so this may be a read error. The chain joins TRBV28 to TRBJ1-1; D unresolved. V gave up 3 bases and J gave up 4 bases, with 15 bases separating them. Germline V gene lookup returns CDR1 MDHEN and CDR2 SYDVKM. CDR3 size: 15 residues. The CDR3 nucleotides are TGTGCCAGCAGTTTCCCAGGTCCCTTGAGCACTGAAGCTTTCTTT. Its translation is CASSFPGPLSTEAFF.

To note about this clonotype: With a much larger clone just one base away, this may be a read error. J is TRBJ2-7 and V is TRBV19; D possibly corresponds to TRBD2 (6 bases). The CDR3 covers 15 residues. Germline values: CDR1 LNHDA, CDR2 SQIVND (reference sequence). CDR3 nucleotide sequence: TGTGCCCGTAGCCGGGACTCACCTCCGCCCTACGAGCAGTACTTC. Amino acid sequence: CARSRDSPPPYEQYF. The whole variable domain, remainder taken from reference TRBV19 and TRBJ2-7, is DGGITQSPKYLFRKEGQNVTLSCEQNLNHDAMYWYRQDPGQGLRLIYYSQIVNDFQKGDIAEGYSVSREKKESFPLTVTSAQKNPTAFYLCARSRDSPPPYEQYFGPGTRLTVT.